This T cell receptor beta chain emerged from a study of shared clonotypes between healthy human individuals. Trimming cost V 8 bases and J 1 base, with 14 bases left between them. This CDR3 has 14 residues. The V gene's germline CDR1 is SNHLY and CDR2 FYNNEI. The data were produced by immunoSEQ multiplex PCR, yet TCRdb's version contains in-frame clones alone and is incomplete. The data contain millions of clones, around 90% of them singletons. This TCR derives from a man between 18 and 35 years old in good health. This chain uses TRBV2 with TRBJ1-1, with D unresolved. Input material: naive CD4+ T cells sorted from blood. Subset given: CD45RA+ positively selected. The CDR3 loop reads CASYRPGWNTEAFF. The CDR3 nucleotides read TGTGCCAGCTACCGACCAGGTTGGAACACTGAAGCTTTCTTT.